The entry that follows covers one T cell receptor (beta chain) sequence. This record belongs to a study of blood T cells in healthy people across ages. This CDR3 has 16 amino acids. Germline V gives CDR1 DFQATT, CDR2 SNEGSKA (reference sequence). After removal of 5 bases from V and 0 bases from J, the junction contained 10 bases not matched to a gene. The authors ran a second PCR of roughly 6 to 12 cycles using a sample-barcoded 5' primer and a J-beta primer mix. From the 5' RACE reads, TCRdb called clonotypes with MiXCR, one entry per CDR3 protein. The table includes some 800,000 distinct CDR3 sequences, around 42% detected once.

This TCR came from a man aged 55 to 70 in good health. Sample: blood. V is TRBV20-1 and J is TRBJ1-2; 9 bases are shared with TRBD1. The CDR3 reads CSAPTGTGLANYGYTF. As DNA, the CDR3 is TGCAGTGCTCCGACCGGGACAGGGCTAGCTAACTATGGCTACACCTTC.